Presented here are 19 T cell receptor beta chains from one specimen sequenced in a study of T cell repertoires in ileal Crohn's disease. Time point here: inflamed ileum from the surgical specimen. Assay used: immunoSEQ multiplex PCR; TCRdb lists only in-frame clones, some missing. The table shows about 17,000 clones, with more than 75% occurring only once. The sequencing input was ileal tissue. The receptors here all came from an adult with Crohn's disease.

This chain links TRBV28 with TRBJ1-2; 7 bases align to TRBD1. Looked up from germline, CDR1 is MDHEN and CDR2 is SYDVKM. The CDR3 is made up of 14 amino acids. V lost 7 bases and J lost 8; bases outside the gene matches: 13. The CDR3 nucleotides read TGTGCCAGCACCTTAGGGGGACAGTCGGGAGGCTACACCTTC. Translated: CASTLGGQSGGYTF.

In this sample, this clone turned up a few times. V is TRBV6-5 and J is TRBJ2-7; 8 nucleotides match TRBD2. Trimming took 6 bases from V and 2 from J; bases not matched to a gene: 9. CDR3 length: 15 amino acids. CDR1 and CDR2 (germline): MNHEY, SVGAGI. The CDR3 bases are TGTGCCAGCAGCTTAAGCGGGGGCGGCCCCTACGAGCAGTACTTC. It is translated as CASSLSGGGPYEQYF.

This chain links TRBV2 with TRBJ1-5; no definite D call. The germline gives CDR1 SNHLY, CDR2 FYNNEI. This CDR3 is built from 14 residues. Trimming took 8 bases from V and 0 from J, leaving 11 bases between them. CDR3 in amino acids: CASSRVSSNQPQHF. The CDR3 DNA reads TGTGCCAGCTCGAGGGTTAGTAGCAATCAGCCCCAGCATTTT.

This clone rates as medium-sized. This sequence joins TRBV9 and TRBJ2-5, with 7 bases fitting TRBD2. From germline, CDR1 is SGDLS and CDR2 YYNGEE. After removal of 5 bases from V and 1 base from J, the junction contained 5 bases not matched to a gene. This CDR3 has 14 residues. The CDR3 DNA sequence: TGTGCCAGCAGTGGGGCTAGCGGCCAAGAGACCCAGTACTTC. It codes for CASSGASGQETQYF.

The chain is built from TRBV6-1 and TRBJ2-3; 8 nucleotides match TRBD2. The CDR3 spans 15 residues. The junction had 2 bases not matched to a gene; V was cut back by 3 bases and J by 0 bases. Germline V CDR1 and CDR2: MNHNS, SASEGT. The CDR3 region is CASSDGGASTDTQYF. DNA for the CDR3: TGTGCCAGCAGTGACGGGGGGGCTAGCACAGATACGCAGTATTTT.

The CDR3: CASSLTKDRGPCGELFF. CDR3 sequence (DNA): TGTGCCAGCAGCTTAACTAAGGACAGGGGGCCCTGCGGGGAGCTGTTTTTT. The chain uses TRBV7-4 and TRBJ2-2, with TRBD1 matching 11 bases. Germline V gene sequence: CDR1 SGHVT, CDR2 SQSDAQ. This CDR3 contains 17 residues. J lost 7 bases, V lost 2 bases, and 9 bases had no gene match.

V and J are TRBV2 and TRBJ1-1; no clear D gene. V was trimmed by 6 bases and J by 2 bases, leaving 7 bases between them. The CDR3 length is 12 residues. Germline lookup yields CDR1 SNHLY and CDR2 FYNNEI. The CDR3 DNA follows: TGTGCCAGCAGGGAGGGCAACACTGAAGCTTTCTTT. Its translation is CASREGNTEAFF.

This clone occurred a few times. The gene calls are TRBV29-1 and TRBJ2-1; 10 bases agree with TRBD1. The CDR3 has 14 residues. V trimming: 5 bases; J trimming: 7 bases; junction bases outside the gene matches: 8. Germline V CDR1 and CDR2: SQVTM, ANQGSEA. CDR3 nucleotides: TGCAGCGTTCCCGGGACAGGGGTTTCAAATGAGCAGTTCTTC. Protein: CSVPGTGVSNEQFF.

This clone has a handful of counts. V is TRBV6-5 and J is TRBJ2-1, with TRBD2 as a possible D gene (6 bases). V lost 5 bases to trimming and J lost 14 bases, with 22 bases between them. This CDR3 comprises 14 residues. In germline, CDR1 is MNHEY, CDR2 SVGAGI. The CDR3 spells CASSTGLGGSREFF. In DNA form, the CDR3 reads TGTGCCAGCAGTACGGGTCTTGGGGGGAGTAGGGAGTTCTTC.

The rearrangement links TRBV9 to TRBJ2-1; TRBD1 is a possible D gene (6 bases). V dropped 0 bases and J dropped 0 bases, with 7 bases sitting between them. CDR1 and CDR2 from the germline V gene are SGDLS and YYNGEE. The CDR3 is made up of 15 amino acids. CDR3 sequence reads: CASSVAGASYNEQFF. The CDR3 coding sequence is TGTGCCAGCAGCGTAGCAGGGGCCTCCTACAATGAGCAGTTCTTC. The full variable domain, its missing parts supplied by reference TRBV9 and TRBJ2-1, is DSGVTQTPKHLITATGQRVTLRCSPRSGDLSVYWYQQSLDQGLQFLIQYYNGEERAKGNILERFSAQQFPDLHSELNLSSLELGDSALYFCASSVAGASYNEQFFGPGTRLTVL.

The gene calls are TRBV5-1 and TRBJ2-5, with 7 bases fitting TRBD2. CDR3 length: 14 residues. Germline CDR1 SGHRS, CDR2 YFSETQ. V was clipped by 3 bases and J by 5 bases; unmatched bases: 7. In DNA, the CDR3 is TGCGCCAGCAGCTGGCGGGGGACCGAGGAGACCCAGTACTTC. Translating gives CASSWRGTEETQYF.

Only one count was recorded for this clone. The CDR3 DNA follows: TGTGCCAGTAGTAGGGGTACTAGCGGGGGACCAGATACGCAGTATTTT. Protein sequence: CASSRGTSGGPDTQYF. The chain employs TRBV19 and TRBJ2-3, with 11 bases matching TRBD2. V lost 4 bases and J lost 4; bases outside the gene matches: 7. The CDR3 length is 16 residues. Germline CDR1 and CDR2: LNHDA and SQIVND (reference sequence).

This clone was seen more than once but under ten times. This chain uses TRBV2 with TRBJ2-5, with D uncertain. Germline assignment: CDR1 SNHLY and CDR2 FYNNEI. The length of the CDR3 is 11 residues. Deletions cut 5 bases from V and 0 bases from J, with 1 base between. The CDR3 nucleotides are TGTGCCAGCAGTTACCAAGAGACCCAGTACTTC. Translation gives CASSYQETQYF.

The CDR3, as DNA: TGTGCCAGCAGTACCGGGATTCAGGAGTACTTC. Translation: CASSTGIQEYF. The V call is TRBV6-5, the J call TRBJ2-7, with D perhaps TRBD2 (5 bases). The CDR3 totals 11 residues. Trimming left V 5 bases short and J 11 bases short, with 13 bases between. Germline-derived CDR1 and CDR2 are MNHEY and SVGAGI.

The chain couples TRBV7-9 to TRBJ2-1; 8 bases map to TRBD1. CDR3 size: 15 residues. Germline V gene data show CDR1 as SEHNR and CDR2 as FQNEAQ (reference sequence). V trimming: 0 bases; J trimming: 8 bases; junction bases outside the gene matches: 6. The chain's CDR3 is CASSLAPTGVDEQFF. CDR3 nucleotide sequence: TGTGCCAGCAGCTTAGCACCGACAGGGGTCGATGAGCAGTTCTTC.

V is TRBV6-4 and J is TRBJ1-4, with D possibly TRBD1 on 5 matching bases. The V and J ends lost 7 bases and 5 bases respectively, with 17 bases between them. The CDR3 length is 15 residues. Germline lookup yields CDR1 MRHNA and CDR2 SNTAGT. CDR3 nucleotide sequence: TGTGCCAGCAATCCAACAGGACTCAAGAATGAAAAACTGTTTTTT. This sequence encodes CASNPTGLKNEKLFF.

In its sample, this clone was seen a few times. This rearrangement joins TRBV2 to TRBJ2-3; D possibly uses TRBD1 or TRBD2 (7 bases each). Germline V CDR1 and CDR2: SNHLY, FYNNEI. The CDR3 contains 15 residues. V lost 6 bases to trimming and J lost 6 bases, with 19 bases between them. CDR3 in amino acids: CASRLGGGNHDTQYF. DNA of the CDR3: TGTGCCAGCAGATTGGGAGGGGGCAATCACGATACGCAGTATTTT.

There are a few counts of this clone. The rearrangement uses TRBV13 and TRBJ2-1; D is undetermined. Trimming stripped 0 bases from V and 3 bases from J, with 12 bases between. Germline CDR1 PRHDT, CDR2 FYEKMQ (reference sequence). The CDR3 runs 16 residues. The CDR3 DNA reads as TGTGCCAGCAGCTTAGGATATCATAGGGTCTACAATGAGCAGTTCTTC. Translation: CASSLGYHRVYNEQFF. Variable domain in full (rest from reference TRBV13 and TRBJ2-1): AAGVIQSPRHLIKEKRETATLKCYPIPRHDTVYWYQQGPGQDPQFLISFYEKMQSDKGSIPDRFSAQQFSDYHSELNMSSLELGDSALYFCASSLGYHRVYNEQFFGPGTRLTVL.

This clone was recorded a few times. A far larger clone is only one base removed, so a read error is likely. Written as DNA, the CDR3 is TGTGCGGGGGGGCAGGGGGCACCCCTCCACTTT. It is translated as CAGGQGAPLHF. The J gene is TRBJ1-6, the V gene TRBV6-4; 7 bases match TRBD1. There are 11 residues in the CDR3. CDR1 MRHNA and CDR2 SNTAGT come from the germline V gene.